This T cell receptor beta chain was identified during a study of T cells after yellow fever vaccination. The CDR3 consists of 14 residues. Per the germline V gene, CDR1 is KGHSH and CDR2 is LQKENI. Notes on this clonotype: Its antigen is unidentified. Mismatch with germline at one junction end may stem from a read error.

Template-switching 5'RACE yielded the TCR cDNA; a universal primer site and UMIs were added in the process. TCRdb analysed the 5' RACE reads with MiXCR anew, one entry per CDR3 protein. The table includes roughly 240,000 distinct CDR3 sequences, approximately 6.3% detected once. Study results and caveats: Among all clonotypes, a small share was observed in both CD4 and CD8 compartments. FACS-sorted repertoires could contain abundant clonotypes contaminating from the bulk population.

The receptor was derived from a man aged 25-45 years who received the YFV17D yellow fever vaccine. J is TRBJ2-5 and V is TRBV18; the D gene is possibly TRBD1 (5 bases). This sample comprised CD4+ T cells sorted from PBMCs, obtained on the day of the yellow fever booster vaccination. In DNA form, the CDR3 reads TGTGCCAGCTCACTCGAAGACGTTAGGGGCTTAGAGGACTTC. Translation: CASSLEDVRGLEDF.